Below, 23 T cell receptor beta chains from the same sample are listed, as sequenced in a study of blood T cell repertoires in COVID-19 (dated by TCRdb to the early 2020s). The library was generated by the immunoSEQ multiplex PCR assay. TCRdb limited this immuneACCESS table to in-frame rearrangements with V and J called. A share of clones is missing; checked studies link under half to unresolved V genes, and the rest is unexplained. Here the sample has under 250,000 clones; approximately 85% occur a single time. The ten largest clonotypes hold 2.4% of the sample. Material for sequencing was peripheral blood. All receptors come from a woman in her 70s with COVID-19, enrolled during active disease.

The chain combines TRBV10-3 with TRBJ1-1, with D possibly matching TRBD1 (6 bases). Between the trimmed V and J ends, which lost 4 bases and 1 base, there was a span of 16 bases. The CDR3 is made up of 16 amino acids. Germline values: CDR1 ENHRY, CDR2 SYGVKD. CDR3 protein: CAISGLTRDKNTEAFF. CDR3 in DNA: TGTGCCATCAGTGGGTTGACCCGGGACAAGAACACTGAAGCTTTCTTT.

This rearrangement joins TRBV12-3 or TRBV12-4 to TRBJ1-2; no clear D gene. The germline V and J ends were trimmed by 5 bases and 6 bases, with 10 bases remaining between them. The CDR3 length is 12 residues. The CDR3 sequence: CASSPSGNGYTF. CDR3 coding DNA: TGTGCCAGCAGTCCCTCGGGAAATGGCTACACCTTC.

This clone showed up just once. The CDR3 DNA reads as TGCGCCAGCAGCTTCCTTTCCCGGACTAGCGGGAGGTACGAGCAGTACTTC. Translated, it gives CASSFLSRTSGRYEQYF. The chain employs TRBV5-1 and TRBJ2-7, with 14 bases matching TRBD2. J lost 4 bases, V lost 2 bases, and 8 bases had no gene match. This CDR3 contains 17 residues. Germline CDR1 and CDR2: SGHRS and YFSETQ.

The chain has TRBV6-2 or TRBV6-3 and TRBJ2-1; 9 bases are shared with TRBD2. V lost 6 bases, J lost 6 bases, and 9 bases stayed unmatched. The CDR3 runs to 15 residues. Germline CDR1 is MNHEY and CDR2 is SVGEGT. The CDR3 DNA follows: TGTGCCAGCAGCCCCCCGGCGGGGGGGGTCAATGAGCAGTTCTTC. Protein product: CASSPPAGGVNEQFF.

The table lists this clone with a count of one. V is TRBV29-1 and J is TRBJ1-1; the match to TRBD1 covers 9 bases. The germline gives CDR1 SQVTM, CDR2 ANQGSEA. The V segment lost 4 bases and the J segment 1 base; nucleotides outside the gene matches: 10. The CDR3 sequence is 16 residues long. Written as DNA, the CDR3 is TGCAGCGTTGGGGGTGGGACAGGGAGACCGAACACTGAAGCTTTCTTT. It translates to CSVGGGTGRPNTEAFF.

V and J are TRBV5-1 and TRBJ2-2; 9 bases map to TRBD1. V trimming: 3 bases; J trimming: 0 bases; junction bases outside the gene matches: 0. The CDR3 covers 15 residues. Germline V gene lookup returns CDR1 SGHRS and CDR2 YFSETQ. The CDR3 reads CASSWDRANTGELFF. The DNA of the CDR3 is TGCGCCAGCAGCTGGGACAGGGCGAACACCGGGGAGCTGTTTTTT.

The chain recombines TRBV19 with TRBJ1-5, with 8 bases identical to TRBD1. Germline CDR1 LNHDA, CDR2 SQIVND (reference sequence). The J segment lost 7 bases and the V segment lost 6 bases, leaving 11 bases of the junction unmatched. The CDR3 totals 15 residues. The CDR3: CASSPGQGLDQPQHF. CDR3 DNA sequence: TGTGCCAGTAGCCCCGGACAGGGATTAGACCAGCCCCAGCATTTT.

The chain is built from TRBV25-1 and TRBJ2-3; 9 bases align to TRBD2. There are 15 residues in the CDR3. The ends lost 3 bases at V and 5 bases at J; junction bases unmatched: 6. The V gene's germline CDR1 is MGHDK and CDR2 SYGVNS. The CDR3 loop reads CASSDSGSSGDTQYF. The DNA for the CDR3 is TGTGCCAGCAGTGATAGCGGGAGTTCGGGAGATACGCAGTATTTT.

The rearrangement links TRBV6-5 to TRBJ2-1; TRBD2 agrees at 11 bases. The CDR3 sequence is 15 residues long. V lost 3 bases, J lost 7 bases, and 5 bases stayed unmatched. CDR1 and CDR2 (germline): MNHEY, SVGAGI. The CDR3 region has the DNA TGTGCCAGCAGTTATACTAGCGGGAGTGCTAATGAGCAGTTCTTC. Its translation: CASSYTSGSANEQFF.

J is TRBJ1-2 and V is TRBV6-5, with D maybe TRBD1 (6 bases). This CDR3 contains 13 residues. Trimming shortened V by 6 bases and J by 2 bases, and 10 bases separated the two germline ends. Germline values: CDR1 MNHEY, CDR2 SVGAGI. This chain's CDR3 is CASSQDRNYGYTF. The CDR3 DNA sequence: TGTGCCAGCAGCCAGGACAGAAACTATGGCTACACCTTC.

This clone was seen only a few times. This chain joins TRBV5-4 and TRBJ2-3; possibly TRBD1 for D (6 bases). The CDR3 totals 15 residues. Germline V gene sequence: CDR1 SGHNT, CDR2 YYREEE (reference sequence). Trimming removed 2 bases at V and 0 bases at J, with 10 bases between. CDR3 DNA sequence: TGTGCCAGCAGCTTTCCCGGGACAAGCACAGATACGCAGTATTTT. It yields the protein CASSFPGTSTDTQYF.

V usage is TRBV7-3 and J usage is TRBJ1-2; D gene ambiguous. Per the germline V gene, CDR1 is SGHTA and CDR2 is FQGTGA. V lost 4 bases and J 8 bases, leaving 23 bases between the germline ends. There are 16 residues in the CDR3. CDR3: CASSSDSGYSHPGYTF. As DNA, the CDR3 is TGTGCCAGCAGCTCAGACTCGGGGTACTCTCACCCCGGCTACACCTTC.

This clone appeared a few times. The chain carries TRBV6-5 and TRBJ1-6, with 10 bases fitting TRBD1. With 3 bases clipped from V and 8 bases from J, the junction kept 4 bases outside the gene matches. This CDR3 is 15 amino acids long. Germline values: CDR1 MNHEY, CDR2 SVGAGI. This CDR3 reads CASSYWDRGHSPLHF. For the CDR3, the DNA is TGTGCCAGCAGTTATTGGGACAGGGGTCATTCACCCCTCCACTTT.

The V call is TRBV19, the J call TRBJ1-4; 9 positions agree with TRBD1. CDR1 and CDR2 (germline): LNHDA, SQIVND (reference sequence). Trimming removed 3 bases from V and 5 bases from J; junction bases left unmatched: 1. The CDR3 is made up of 14 amino acids. CDR3 loop: CASSIGQGNEKLFF. The CDR3 region has the DNA TGTGCCAGTAGTATCGGACAGGGGAATGAAAAACTGTTTTTT. Full variable domain (missing parts from reference TRBV19 and TRBJ1-4): DGGITQSPKYLFRKEGQNVTLSCEQNLNHDAMYWYRQDPGQGLRLIYYSQIVNDFQKGDIAEGYSVSREKKESFPLTVTSAQKNPTAFYLCASSIGQGNEKLFFGSGTQLSVL.

This chain links TRBV19 with TRBJ1-3; D call uncertain. The CDR3 is 12 residues long. Between the trimmed V and J ends, which lost 6 bases and 8 bases, there was a span of 11 bases. Germline CDR1 LNHDA, CDR2 SQIVND (reference sequence). CDR3 sequence reads: CASSGSLDTIYF. CDR3 nucleotides: TGTGCCAGTAGCGGGTCTCTGGACACCATATATTTT.

The chain has TRBV5-1 and TRBJ1-2; 7 bases fit TRBD1. CDR3 length: 15 residues. The junction had 8 bases not matched to a gene; V was cut back by 4 bases and J by 2 bases. The V gene's germline CDR1 is SGHRS and CDR2 YFSETQ. The CDR3 here is CASSVDPGQNYGYTF. Written as DNA, the CDR3 is TGCGCCAGCAGCGTAGACCCGGGACAGAACTATGGCTACACCTTC.

The gene calls are TRBV10-3 and TRBJ2-2, with TRBD1 identical over 7 bases. Germline CDR1 is ENHRY and CDR2 is SYGVKD. This CDR3 has 14 amino acids. The V and J ends lost 4 bases and 7 bases, in that order; junction bases with no gene match: 6. For the CDR3, the DNA is TGTGCCATCAGTGGAACAGGGGACGTCGGGGAGCTGTTTTTT. Translation gives CAISGTGDVGELFF.

The chain links TRBV7-9 to TRBJ1-2; D uncertain. Germline CDR1 is SEHNR and CDR2 is FQNEAQ (reference sequence). The CDR3 sequence is 16 residues long. V lost 1 base to trimming and J lost 4 bases, with 16 bases between them. The CDR3 here is CASSLEGIGRPYGYTF. CDR3 nucleotides: TGTGCCAGCAGCTTAGAAGGGATAGGGAGGCCCTATGGCTACACCTTC.

V and J are TRBV4-2 and TRBJ1-5; no reliable D call. The CDR3 sequence is 16 residues long. Between the trimmed V and J ends, which lost 0 bases and 0 bases, there was a span of 9 bases. Germline V CDR1 and CDR2: LGHNA, YNFKEQ. This CDR3 is CASSQDMPGSNQPQHF. CDR3 sequence (DNA): TGTGCCAGCAGCCAAGATATGCCGGGTAGCAATCAGCCCCAGCATTTT.

This clone occurred a few times. This sequence joins TRBV7-2 and TRBJ2-3, with 9 bases fitting TRBD2. Trimming at V came to 0 bases and at J to 6 bases, leaving 10 bases not matched to a gene. CDR1 and CDR2 from the germline V gene are SGHTA and FQGNSA. This CDR3 contains 17 residues. As DNA, the CDR3 is TGTGCCAGCAGCTTAGCGCGAGCGGGGGGAGGTCTGGATACGCAGTATTTT. It yields the protein CASSLARAGGGLDTQYF.

This chain connects TRBV5-5 to TRBJ1-1; D may be TRBD1 (6 bases). The V gene lost 9 bases and the J gene lost 1 base, with 16 bases spanning the gap. This CDR3 comprises 14 residues. Germline CDR1 reads SGHKS; CDR2 reads YYEKEE (reference sequence). CDR3: CATWAGTSNTEAFF. The CDR3 DNA reads TGTGCCACCTGGGCCGGGACATCGAACACTGAAGCTTTCTTT.

The rearrangement links TRBV13 to TRBJ2-7, with 10 nucleotides matching TRBD1. The CDR3 has 14 residues. Germline assignment: CDR1 PRHDT and CDR2 FYEKMQ (reference sequence). V gave up 2 bases and J gave up 3 bases; unmatched junction bases: 1. The CDR3 reads CASSLRTGGYEQYF. In DNA, the CDR3 is TGTGCCAGCAGCTTAAGGACAGGGGGCTACGAGCAGTACTTC.

The rearrangement uses TRBV6-1 and TRBJ1-1, with 10 bases identical to TRBD1. CDR3 length: 15 residues. CDR1 is MNHNS and CDR2 is SASEGT in the germline V gene. The J segment lost 6 bases and the V segment lost 5 bases, leaving 9 bases of the junction unmatched. The CDR3 DNA follows: TGTGCCAGCAGTAAACCGGGACAGGGGTTGTCTGAAGCTTTCTTT. Translating it yields CASSKPGQGLSEAFF.